The 30 T cell receptor beta chains listed next were all sequenced from one sample in a study of T cell responses to AZD1222 COVID-19 vaccine (dated by TCRdb to the early 2020s). Receptor amplification or capture employed the immunoSEQ multiplex PCR assay. Entries here come from immuneACCESS through TCRdb and include only in-frame sequences with V and J called. Some clones fail to appear in such tables; in the studies checked, an unresolved V gene covers under half of the shortfall, and the cause of the remainder is unknown. Here the sample has about 220,000 clones; around 93% occur a single time. Together, the top ten hold 0.95% to 1.1% of the sample. The time point label, as the study defines it: baseline before first vaccination. According to the study, the label for this sample's treatment or condition signals: meningococcal conjugate vaccine given as trial control. Here the sequenced sample was peripheral blood, taken on day 0 of MenACWY control vaccination. All receptors derive from an adult in good health.

This sequence joins TRBV5-1 and TRBJ2-1; TRBD1 matches at 9 bases. The J segment lost 5 bases and the V segment lost 4 bases, leaving 10 bases of the junction unmatched. Germline-derived CDR1 and CDR2 are SGHRS and YFSETQ. The CDR3 is made up of 16 amino acids. The CDR3 nucleotides are TGCGCCAGCAGCCTAGCACCGGACAGGGGCGACAATGAGCAGTTCTTC. Translated: CASSLAPDRGDNEQFF.

The J gene is TRBJ1-2, the V gene TRBV5-1; 10 bases agree with TRBD1. Germline V gene sequence: CDR1 SGHRS, CDR2 YFSETQ. V lost 3 bases and J lost 4; bases outside the gene matches: 12. The CDR3 covers 17 residues. Written as DNA, the CDR3 is TGCGCCAGCAGCTCCCAAGCCGGGACAGGGGCCCCCTATGGCTACACCTTC. Encoded protein: CASSSQAGTGAPYGYTF.

The CDR3 loop is CASRPTGRYGYTF. The CDR3 DNA follows: TGTGCCAGCAGACCCACGGGAAGGTATGGCTACACCTTC. This chain connects TRBV27 to TRBJ1-2, with no clear D. This CDR3 spans 13 amino acids. V shed 6 bases and J shed 5 bases, with 13 bases lying between them. The germline V gene has CDR1 MNHEY and CDR2 SMNVEV (reference sequence).

The chain is built from TRBV7-8 and TRBJ2-5; possibly TRBD1 for D (5 bases). Trimming shortened V by 1 base and J by 3 bases, and 9 bases separated the two germline ends. Germline CDR1 and CDR2: SGHVS and FQNEAQ. The CDR3 sequence is 14 residues long. The CDR3 nucleotides read TGTGCCAGCAGCTTAGGGACACAAAAAGAGACCCAGTACTTC. Encoded protein: CASSLGTQKETQYF.

This clone was observed a few times. The genes are TRBV5-1 and TRBJ1-1; D call uncertain. V shed 3 bases and J shed 1 base, with 7 bases lying between them. Germline V gives CDR1 SGHRS, CDR2 YFSETQ. This CDR3 spans 13 amino acids. CDR3 loop: CASSSHRNTEAFF. In DNA, the CDR3 is TGCGCCAGCAGCTCGCATAGGAACACTGAAGCTTTCTTT.

This chain joins TRBV5-1 and TRBJ1-3; D is unclear. Between the trimmed V and J ends, which lost 2 bases and 4 bases, there was a span of 7 bases. CDR3 size: 13 residues. Germline V gene data show CDR1 as SGHRS and CDR2 as YFSETQ. The CDR3 DNA follows: TGCGCCAGCAGCTTAGGTACCGGAAACACCATATATTTT. Amino acids: CASSLGTGNTIYF.

The chain joins TRBV6-6 to TRBJ1-4; no definite D call. The CDR3 sequence is 11 residues long. Germline-derived CDR1 and CDR2 are MNHNY and SVGAGI (reference sequence). Trimming took off 10 bases at V and 5 bases at J, with 8 bases between the two ends. CDR3 sequence: CATQENEKLFF. CDR3 sequence (DNA): TGTGCCACCCAGGAAAATGAAAAACTGTTTTTT.

The chain carries TRBV7-2 and TRBJ1-5, with D unresolved. Trimming removed 1 base from V and 0 bases from J, with 7 bases in between. CDR1 SGHTA and CDR2 FQGNSA come from the germline V gene. This CDR3 has 15 amino acids. DNA for the CDR3: TGTGCCAGCAGCTTAGTGGCGAATAGCAATCAGCCCCAGCATTTT. It codes for CASSLVANSNQPQHF.

The rearrangement joins TRBV5-6 to TRBJ1-1, with D possibly being TRBD1 (6 bases). The CDR3 has 15 residues. Germline V gene data show CDR1 as SGHDT and CDR2 as YYEEEE. Trimming removed 3 bases from V and 10 bases from J, with 22 bases in between. CDR3 loop: CASSWRAAGHGRAFF. The CDR3 nucleotides read TGTGCCAGCAGCTGGAGGGCCGCGGGACACGGCAGAGCTTTCTTT. The full variable domain, in which reference TRBV5-6 and TRBJ1-1 provide the parts outside the CDR3, is DAGVTQSPTHLIKTRGQQVTLRCSPKSGHDTVSWYQQALGQGPQFIFQYYEEEERQRGNFPDRFSGHQFPNYSSELNVNALLLGDSALYLCASSWRAAGHGRAFFGQGTRLTVV.

The chain couples TRBV28 to TRBJ1-5; D remains unclear. Looked up from germline, CDR1 is MDHEN and CDR2 is SYDVKM. Trimming left V 7 bases short and J 7 bases short, with 14 bases between. This CDR3 spans 13 amino acids. CDR3 sequence (DNA): TGTGCCAGCACACCCCAAAGCAGGCAGCCCCAGCATTTT. It specifies CASTPQSRQPQHF. The full variable domain, in which reference TRBV28 and TRBJ1-5 provide the parts outside the CDR3, is DVKVTQSSRYLVKRTGEKVFLECVQDMDHENMFWYRQDPGLGLRLIYFSYDVKMKEKGDIPEGYSVSREKKERFSLILESASTNQTSMYLCASTPQSRQPQHFGDGTRLSIL.

V gene TRBV5-6 combines with J gene TRBJ1-1, with D unresolved. The CDR3 sequence is 15 residues long. V gave up 0 bases and J gave up 5 bases, with 14 bases separating them. Germline assignment: CDR1 SGHDT and CDR2 YYEEEE. The CDR3 region has the DNA TGTGCCAGCAGCTTGGATAATTTCCTGGGGACTGAAGCTTTCTTT. Amino acids: CASSLDNFLGTEAFF.

This clone appeared once. V gene TRBV28 combines with J gene TRBJ1-5, with TRBD1 as a possible D gene (5 bases). The CDR3 runs to 14 residues. Germline lookup yields CDR1 MDHEN and CDR2 SYDVKM. V gave up 10 bases and J gave up 6 bases, with 19 bases separating them. The CDR3 is CAISYSRESQPQHF. The CDR3 bases are TGTGCCATCTCCTATTCCAGGGAATCTCAGCCCCAGCATTTT.

The chain couples TRBV7-9 to TRBJ2-4; D gene unclear. Germline CDR1 SEHNR, CDR2 FQNEAQ (reference sequence). The length of the CDR3 is 14 residues. Trimming cost V 1 base and J 1 base, with 5 bases left between them. CDR3 in amino acids: CASSLGAAKNIQYF. The CDR3 DNA sequence: TGTGCCAGCAGCTTAGGGGCTGCCAAAAACATTCAGTACTTC.

As concerns this clone: Other DNA variants within this sample encode the same CDR3. The CDR3 DNA reads as TGTGCCTGGAGAAGGGACGGTGAAGCTTTCTTT. Its translation is CAWRRDGEAFF. The V and J genes are TRBV30 and TRBJ1-1; D perhaps matches TRBD1 (5 bases). With 3 bases removed from V and 7 bases from J, the gap between germline ends came to 9 bases. This CDR3 comprises 11 residues. Germline V gene data show CDR1 as GTSNPN and CDR2 as SVGIG (reference sequence).

V and J are TRBV7-2 and TRBJ2-1; D not resolved. V lost 1 base and J 1 base, leaving 8 bases between the germline ends. In germline, CDR1 is SGHTA, CDR2 FQGNSA. This CDR3 has 15 amino acids. The CDR3 sequence: CASSLVGDSYNEQFF. The CDR3 nucleotides are TGTGCCAGCAGCTTAGTTGGGGATTCCTACAATGAGCAGTTCTTC.

The V call is TRBV4-1, the J call TRBJ1-4; 11 positions agree with TRBD1. The CDR3 extends over 16 amino acids. Trimming cost V 3 bases and J 6 bases; bases outside gene matches: 6. Germline V lookup: CDR1 MGHRA, CDR2 YSYEKL. CDR3 in amino acids: CASSQLDRGRDEKLFF. DNA of the CDR3: TGCGCCAGCAGCCAGCTGGACAGGGGGCGTGATGAAAAACTGTTTTTT.

The chain carries TRBV28 and TRBJ2-2; D perhaps matches TRBD1 (5 bases). The germline gives CDR1 MDHEN, CDR2 SYDVKM. V dropped 2 bases and J dropped 7 bases, with 8 bases sitting between them. The CDR3 contains 13 residues. CDR3 nucleotides: TGTGCCAGCAGTTTACAGGGTTTCGGGGAGCTGTTTTTT. Translating it yields CASSLQGFGELFF.

V and J are TRBV6-1 and TRBJ2-5; 8 bases match TRBD1. After removal of 0 bases from V and 1 base from J, the junction contained 4 bases not matched to a gene. Germline CDR1 is MNHNS and CDR2 is SASEGT. The CDR3 consists of 16 residues. The CDR3: CASSEAHRGSQETQYF. The CDR3 coding sequence is TGTGCCAGCAGTGAAGCTCACAGGGGGTCCCAAGAGACCCAGTACTTC.

CDR3: CASSQETGNTEAFF. The CDR3 DNA follows: TGCGCCAGCAGCCAAGAAACGGGGAACACTGAAGCTTTCTTT. This rearrangement joins TRBV4-3 to TRBJ1-1; no clear D gene. There are 14 residues in the CDR3. V was trimmed by 0 bases and J by 1 base, leaving 6 bases between them. Germline CDR1 LGHNA, CDR2 YSLEER.

The rearrangement uses TRBV7-9 and TRBJ2-1; TRBD2 matches at 15 bases. This CDR3 comprises 17 residues. Germline CDR1 and CDR2: SEHNR and FQNEAQ (reference sequence). With V trimmed by 5 bases and J by 3 bases, 5 bases remained unmatched. DNA for the CDR3: TGTGCCAGCAGCCGACCGGGACTAGCGGGGGGCTACAATGAGCAGTTCTTC. Amino acid sequence: CASSRPGLAGGYNEQFF.

The chain is built from TRBV6-5 and TRBJ2-5; D may be TRBD2 (7 bases). V lost 5 bases and J 5 bases, leaving 15 bases between the germline ends. The CDR3 length is 14 residues. Germline V gene sequence: CDR1 MNHEY, CDR2 SVGAGI. The CDR3 coding sequence is TGTGCCAGCAGTCCTTGGGGGGGCGAGGAGACCCAGTACTTC. This codes for CASSPWGGEETQYF.

The V gene is TRBV28, the J gene TRBJ1-2; TRBD1 agrees at 7 bases. This CDR3 has 16 residues. Looked up from germline, CDR1 is MDHEN and CDR2 is SYDVKM. V dropped 2 bases and J dropped 1; count of bases not matched to a gene: 7. CDR3 DNA sequence: TGTGCCAGCAGTTTAAGGTGGGACAGAAATAACTATGGCTACACCTTC. This encodes CASSLRWDRNNYGYTF.

This sequence joins TRBV5-1 and TRBJ1-2; TRBD1 is a possible D gene (5 bases). V lost 0 bases and J 0 bases, leaving 9 bases between the germline ends. The V gene's germline CDR1 is SGHRS and CDR2 YFSETQ. The CDR3 contains 15 residues. The CDR3 region has the DNA TGCGCCAGCAGCTTGGAGGGGCCCCCTAACTATGGCTACACCTTC. Encoded protein: CASSLEGPPNYGYTF.

This sequence joins TRBV6-5 and TRBJ2-7, with a weak D call TRBD1 (6 bases). There are 15 residues in the CDR3. The V end was cut by 6 bases, the J end by 3 bases, with 18 bases between. In germline, CDR1 is MNHEY, CDR2 SVGAGI. The CDR3 coding sequence is TGTGCCAGCAGCCGAAACCGCGGACAGATCTACGAGCAGTACTTC. As protein: CASSRNRGQIYEQYF.

The rearrangement joins TRBV18 to TRBJ2-2; no firm D call. The germline V gene encodes CDR1 KGHSH and CDR2 LQKENI. This CDR3 spans 13 amino acids. The V end lost 3 bases, the J end lost 5 bases, and 7 bases lay between the germline ends. CDR3 region: CASSPALTGELFF. DNA of the CDR3: TGTGCCAGCTCACCTGCGTTAACCGGGGAGCTGTTTTTT.

The rearrangement links TRBV6-2 or TRBV6-3 to TRBJ2-3; 11 bases align to TRBD2. Losses at the gene ends were 6 bases for V and 1 base for J; bases not matched to a gene: 9. The CDR3 contains 17 residues. Germline loops: CDR1 MNHEY, CDR2 SVGEGT. The CDR3 region is CASSEGLLAGGTDTQYF. In nucleotides, the CDR3 is TGTGCCAGCAGCGAGGGCTTACTAGCGGGGGGCACAGATACGCAGTATTTT.

The CDR3 protein is CASSGTGPYEQYF. In nucleotides, the CDR3 is TGTGCCAGCTCAGGGACAGGTCCCTACGAGCAGTACTTC. The rearrangement links TRBV18 to TRBJ2-7; TRBD1 aligns across 8 bases. The CDR3 extends over 13 amino acids. CDR1 is KGHSH and CDR2 is LQKENI in the germline V gene. Trimming removed 5 bases from V and 2 bases from J; junction bases left unmatched: 2.

The chain uses TRBV2 and TRBJ1-1; 7 bases map to TRBD1. Looked up from germline, CDR1 is SNHLY and CDR2 is FYNNEI. Trimming at V came to 6 bases and at J to 4 bases, leaving 8 bases not matched to a gene. The CDR3 covers 14 residues. CDR3 DNA: TGTGCCAGCAGATCCGAGACAGGGTTCACTGAAGCTTTCTTT. Encoded protein: CASRSETGFTEAFF.

This chain joins TRBV27 and TRBJ2-1; D perhaps matches TRBD2 (7 bases). The V and J ends lost 7 bases and 6 bases respectively, with 19 bases between them. Looked up from germline, CDR1 is MNHEY and CDR2 is SMNVEV (reference sequence). This CDR3 has 15 residues. CDR3 bases: TGTGCCAGCACCCGTTCTGGGGGGGGCTTCAATGAGCAGTTCTTC. Translation gives CASTRSGGGFNEQFF.

To note about this clone: One end of the junction varies from germline; a read error may be responsible. V usage is TRBV7-7 and J usage is TRBJ2-3; D possibly corresponds to TRBD1 (5 bases). The CDR3 spans 15 residues. CDR1 SSHAT and CDR2 FNYEAQ come from the germline V gene (reference sequence). This CDR3 is CASSLGQGSTDTQYF. For the CDR3, the DNA is TGTGCTAGCAGCTTAGGGCAGGGTTCGACAGATACGCAGTATTTT. The full variable domain, its missing parts supplied by reference TRBV7-7 and TRBJ2-3, is GAGVSQSPRYKVTKRGQDVTLRCDPISSHATLYWYQQALGQGPEFLTYFNYEAQPDKSGLPSDRFSAERPEGSISTLTIQRTEQRDSAMYRCASSLGQGSTDTQYFGPGTRLTVL.